The 4 T cell receptor beta chains given below trace back to one sample, sequenced in a study of blood T cells in healthy people across ages. For the second PCR, which ran for about 7 to 11 cycles, a sample-barcoded 5' primer and a J-beta primer mix were used. TCRdb processed the 5' RACE reads anew with MiXCR; each CDR3 protein has one entry. The sample records approximately 850,000 distinct CDR3 sequences, nearly 60% being singletons. The sample taken for sequencing was blood. The receptors were gathered from a man younger than 45 in good health.

The chain carries TRBV7-2 and TRBJ2-7, with no clear D. The CDR3 is 14 residues long. From germline, CDR1 is SGHTA and CDR2 FQGNSA. The V end was cut by 1 base, the J end by 6 bases, with 13 bases between. The CDR3 coding sequence is TGTGCCAGCAGCTTAGAAGGGTCGGGCGGCGAGCAGTACTTC. This translates into CASSLEGSGGEQYF.

The gene calls are TRBV20-1 and TRBJ2-3, with D possibly matching TRBD2 (5 bases). The ends were cut back, 3 bases at V and 1 base at J, with 8 bases in the middle. The germline gives CDR1 DFQATT, CDR2 SNEGSKA (reference sequence). The CDR3 runs to 13 residues. CDR3 sequence (DNA): TGCAGTGCTAGGAAGCGGCGCACAGATACGCAGTATTTT. Translating it yields CSARKRRTDTQYF.

The genes are TRBV28 and TRBJ1-1, with D uncertain. From germline, CDR1 is MDHEN and CDR2 SYDVKM. The CDR3 has 15 amino acids. V shed 4 bases and J shed 3 bases, with 15 bases lying between them. The CDR3 here is CASSSSGVGDTEAFF. The CDR3, as DNA: TGTGCCAGCAGTTCCTCAGGCGTTGGGGACACTGAAGCTTTCTTT.

The chain couples TRBV12-3 or TRBV12-4 to TRBJ1-2; 8 bases match TRBD1. There are 15 residues in the CDR3. With 5 bases clipped from V and 4 bases from J, the junction kept 9 bases outside the gene matches. As DNA, the CDR3 is TGTGCCAGCAGTCGCGACAGGGGTGAAGTCTATGGCTACACCTTC. Translating it yields CASSRDRGEVYGYTF.